The clone carrying this T cell receptor beta chain was found many times. There were TCR beta CDR3 regions amplified from RNA transcripts. When the TCR CDR3 underwent first-round RT-PCR, the HTBI primer set was used. TCRdb ran MiXCR on the multiplex PCR reads and lists one entry per CDR3 protein. This sample has approximately 710,000 distinct CDR3 sequences; 17% occur once, and the top ten carry roughly 16%. This sample is drawn from a study of T cells in Graves' hyperthyroidism and ophthalmopathy. Between the trimmed V and J ends, which lost 5 bases and 2 bases, there was a span of 13 bases. Germline V lookup: CDR1 SGHVS, CDR2 FQNEAQ. This CDR3 spans 14 amino acids.

The TCR comes from a man aged 50 to 59 with Graves' hyperthyroidism. The sample consisted of blood. The J gene is TRBJ2-7, the V gene TRBV7-8; unclear D gene. CDR3 in amino acids: CASSHTPTPYEQYF. For the CDR3, the DNA is TGTGCCAGCAGCCATACTCCGACTCCCTACGAGCAGTACTTC.